This T cell receptor (beta chain) came from a study of cytomegalovirus exposure and HLA in healthy donors. Germline CDR1 and CDR2: SGHAT and FQNNGV. The V end was cut by 4 bases, the J end by 3 bases, with 18 bases between. The length of the CDR3 is 16 residues. Study observations and caveats: A later analysis reportedly found that, within productive TCRs, an Asian-associated ancestry cluster had fewer N-insertions than the mean observed across the approximately 670 donors.

On this clone itself: The antigen is unknown.

A multiplex PCR was run with 60 Vbeta primers and 13 Jbeta primers. The method was immunoSEQ multiplex PCR; TCRdb's version includes in-frame clones alone and lacks a portion of them. Recorded here are some 150,000 clones; the top ten clones represent 2.7%. Sequenced material: PBMCs. The chain joins TRBV11-2 to TRBJ1-2; D not resolved. The TCR sequence derives from a man aged 35 to 55 in good health and CMV-seronegative. In nucleotides, the CDR3 is TGTGCCAGCAGCTCCCACGACCGAGGAGACGACTATGGCTACACCTTC. The encoded protein is CASSSHDRGDDYGYTF.